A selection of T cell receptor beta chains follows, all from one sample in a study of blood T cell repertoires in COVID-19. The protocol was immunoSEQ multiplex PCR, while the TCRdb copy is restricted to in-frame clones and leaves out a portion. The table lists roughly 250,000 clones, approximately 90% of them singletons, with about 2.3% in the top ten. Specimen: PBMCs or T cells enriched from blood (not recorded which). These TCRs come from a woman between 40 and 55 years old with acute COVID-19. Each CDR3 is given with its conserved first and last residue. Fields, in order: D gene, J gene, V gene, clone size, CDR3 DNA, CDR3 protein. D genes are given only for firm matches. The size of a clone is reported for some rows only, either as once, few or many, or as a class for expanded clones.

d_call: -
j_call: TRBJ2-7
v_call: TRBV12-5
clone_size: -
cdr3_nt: TGTGCTAGTGGTTTGGTACAGGTTGGGCCCTACGAGCAGTACTTC
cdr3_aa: CASGLVQVGPYEQYF

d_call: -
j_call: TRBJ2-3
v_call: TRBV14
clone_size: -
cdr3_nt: TGTGCCAGCAGCATCAGGGGAGCAGATACGCAGTATTTT
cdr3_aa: CASSIRGADTQYF

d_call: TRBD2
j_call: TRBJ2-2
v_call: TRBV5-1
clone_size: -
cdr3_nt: TGCGCCAGCAGCCCGGCTAGCGGGCGACCAAACACCGGGGAGCTGTTTTTT
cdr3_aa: CASSPASGRPNTGELFF

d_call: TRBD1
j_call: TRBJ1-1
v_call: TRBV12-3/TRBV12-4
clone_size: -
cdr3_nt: TGTGCCAGCAGGGGGACAGGGTGGGAAGCTTTCTTT
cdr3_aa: CASRGTGWEAFF

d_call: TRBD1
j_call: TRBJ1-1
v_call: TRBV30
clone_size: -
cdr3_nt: TGTGCCTGGAGGGGACAGGGGAACACTGAAGCTTTCTTT
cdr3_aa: CAWRGQGNTEAFF

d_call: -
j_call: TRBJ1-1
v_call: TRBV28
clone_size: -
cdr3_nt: TGTGCCAGCAGTTCACAACCACTTGGAAAAGACAGGAGAACTGAAGCTTTCTTT
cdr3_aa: CASSSQPLGKDRRTEAFF

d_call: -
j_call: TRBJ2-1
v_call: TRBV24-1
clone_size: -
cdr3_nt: TGTGCCACCAGTCGGGGCAATGAGCAGTTCTTC
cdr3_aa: CATSRGNEQFF

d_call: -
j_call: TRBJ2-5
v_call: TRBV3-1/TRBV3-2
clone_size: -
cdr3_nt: TGTGCCAGCAGCCAACGCACCCCGGGGGGCCGGGAGACCCAGTACTTC
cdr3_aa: CASSQRTPGGRETQYF

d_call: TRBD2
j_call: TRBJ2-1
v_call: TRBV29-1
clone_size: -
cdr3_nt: TGCAGCGGAACCCCTAGCGGGAGCTCCTACAATGAGCAGTTCTTC
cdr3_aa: CSGTPSGSSYNEQFF

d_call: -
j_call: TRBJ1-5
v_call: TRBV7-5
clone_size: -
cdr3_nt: TGTGCCAGAAGCTCTCCGGGACAGGGGCGGGATCAGCCCCAGCATTTT
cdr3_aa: CARSSPGQGRDQPQHF

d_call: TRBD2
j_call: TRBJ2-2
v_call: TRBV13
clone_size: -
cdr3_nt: TGTGCCAGCAGCTTAGGCGGGGGGGCCATCGGGGAGCTGTTTTTT
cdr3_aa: CASSLGGGAIGELFF

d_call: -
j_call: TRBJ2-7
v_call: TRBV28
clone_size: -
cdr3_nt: TGTGCCAGCGAGGGGGACGAGGACGAGCAGTACTTC
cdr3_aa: CASEGDEDEQYF

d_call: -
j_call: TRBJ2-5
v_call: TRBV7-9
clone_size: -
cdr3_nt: TGTGCCAGCAGCTCGGGGATGGCGGCCCAGTACTTC
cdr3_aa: CASSSGMAAQYF

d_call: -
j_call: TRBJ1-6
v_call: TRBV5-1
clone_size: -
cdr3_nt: TGCGCCAGCAGCTTGGCAGATAATTCACCCCTCCACTTT
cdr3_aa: CASSLADNSPLHF

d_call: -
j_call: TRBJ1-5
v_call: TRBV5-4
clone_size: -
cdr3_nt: TGCGCCATGGCCGCAGGGCCAGGGTACAATCAGCCCCAGCATTTT
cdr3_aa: CAMAAGPGYNQPQHF

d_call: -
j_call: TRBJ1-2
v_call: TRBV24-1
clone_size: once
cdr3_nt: TGTGCCACCAGTGACCCAACAGGGTTGAGCGGCTACACCTTC
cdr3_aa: CATSDPTGLSGYTF

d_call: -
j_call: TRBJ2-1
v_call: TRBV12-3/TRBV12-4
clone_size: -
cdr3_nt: TGTGCCAGCAGTTCTACGCGTGAGCAGTTCTTC
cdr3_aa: CASSSTREQFF

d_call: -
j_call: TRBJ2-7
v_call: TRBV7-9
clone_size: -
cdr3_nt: TGTGCCAGCAGCTTCCCAGGAAACTCCTACGAGCAGTACTTC
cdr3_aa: CASSFPGNSYEQYF

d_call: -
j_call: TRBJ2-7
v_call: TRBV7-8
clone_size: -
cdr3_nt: TGTGCCAGCAGCTTACTCGGGACACTCGGGTCCTACGAGCAGTACTTC
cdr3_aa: CASSLLGTLGSYEQYF

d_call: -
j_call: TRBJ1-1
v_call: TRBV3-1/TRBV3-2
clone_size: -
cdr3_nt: TGTGCCAGCAGCCACTTTGACAGTAACACTGAAGCTTTCTTT
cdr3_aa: CASSHFDSNTEAFF

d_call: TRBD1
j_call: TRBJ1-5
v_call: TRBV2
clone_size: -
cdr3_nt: TGTGCCAGCAGCAGACAGGGGGGCAATCAGCCCCAGCATTTT
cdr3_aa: CASSRQGGNQPQHF

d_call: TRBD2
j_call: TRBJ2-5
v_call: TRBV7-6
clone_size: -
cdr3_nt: TGTGCCAGCAGCCATTCGGGACTAGCGGGGGGAAGCCAAGAGACCCAGTACTTC
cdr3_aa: CASSHSGLAGGSQETQYF

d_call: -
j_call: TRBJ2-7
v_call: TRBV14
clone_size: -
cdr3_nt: TGTGCCAGCAGCCTTACCTACGAGCAGTACTTC
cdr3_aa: CASSLTYEQYF

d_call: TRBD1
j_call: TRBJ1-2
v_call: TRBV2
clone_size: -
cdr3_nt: TGTGCCAGCAGTGAACAGGGGGCCATTGGCTACACCTTC
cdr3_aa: CASSEQGAIGYTF

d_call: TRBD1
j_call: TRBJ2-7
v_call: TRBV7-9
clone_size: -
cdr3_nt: TGTGCCAGCAGCTTAATGGCTGACAGGGGGCACTCCTACGAGCAGTACTTC
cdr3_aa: CASSLMADRGHSYEQYF

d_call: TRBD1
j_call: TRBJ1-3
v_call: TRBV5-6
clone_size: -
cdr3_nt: TGTGCCAGCAGCTTGAGGGACAGGGGGGCTGGAAACACCATATATTTT
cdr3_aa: CASSLRDRGAGNTIYF

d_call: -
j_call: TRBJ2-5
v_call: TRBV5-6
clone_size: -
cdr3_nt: TGTGCCAGCAGCTTGGGCTTGGGAGGAAAGCAAGAGACCCAGTACTTC
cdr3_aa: CASSLGLGGKQETQYF

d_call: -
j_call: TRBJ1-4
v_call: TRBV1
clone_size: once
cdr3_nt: TGCACCAGCAGCCAAGTAGGGACAGATAATGAAAAACTGTTTTTT
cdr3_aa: CTSSQVGTDNEKLFF

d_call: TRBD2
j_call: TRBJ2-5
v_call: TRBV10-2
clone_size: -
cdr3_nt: TGCGCCAGCAGGGGGACTAGTGGCGTAGAGACCCAGTACTTC
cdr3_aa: CASRGTSGVETQYF

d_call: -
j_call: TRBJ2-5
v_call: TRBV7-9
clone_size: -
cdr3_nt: TGTGCCAGCAGCTTAGCGGGTGACATGGGGACCCAGTACTTC
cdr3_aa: CASSLAGDMGTQYF

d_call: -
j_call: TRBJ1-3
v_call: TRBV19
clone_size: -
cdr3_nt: TGTGCCAGTAGAGAGGGCAGCCAGACTGGAAACACCATATATTTT
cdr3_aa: CASREGSQTGNTIYF

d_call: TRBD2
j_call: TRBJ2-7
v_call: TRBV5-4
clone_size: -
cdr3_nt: TGTGCCAGCAGCTTGCCGGGACTAGCGGGAGTGGGTGAGCAGTACTTC
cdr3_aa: CASSLPGLAGVGEQYF

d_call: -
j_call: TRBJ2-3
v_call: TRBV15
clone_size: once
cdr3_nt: TGTGCCACCAGCAGAGATCAGGGTGATACGCAGTATTTT
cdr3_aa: CATSRDQGDTQYF

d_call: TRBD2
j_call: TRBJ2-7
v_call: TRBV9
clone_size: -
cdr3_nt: TGTGCCAGCAGCGTAGTAGCTAGCGGGAAGCAGTACTTC
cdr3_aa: CASSVVASGKQYF

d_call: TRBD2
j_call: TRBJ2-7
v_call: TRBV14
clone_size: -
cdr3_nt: TGTGCCAGCAGCCAAGGACTAGCGGGGGGTAACGAGCAGTACTTC
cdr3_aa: CASSQGLAGGNEQYF

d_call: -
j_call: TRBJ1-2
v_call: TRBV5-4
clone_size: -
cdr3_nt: TGTGCCAGCAGCTTGGGTCGCACAGGCCTCTATGGCTACACCTTC
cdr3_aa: CASSLGRTGLYGYTF

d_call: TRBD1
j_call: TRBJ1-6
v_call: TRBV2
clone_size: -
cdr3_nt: TGTGCCAGCAGGGACAGGGTCAGTTCACCCCTCCACTTT
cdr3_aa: CASRDRVSSPLHF

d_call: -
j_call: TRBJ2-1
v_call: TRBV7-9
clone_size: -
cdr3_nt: TGTGCCAGCAGCCCGGTGGACAGATACAATGAGCAGTTCTTC
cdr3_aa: CASSPVDRYNEQFF

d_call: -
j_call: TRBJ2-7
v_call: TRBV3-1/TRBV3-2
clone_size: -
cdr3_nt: TGTGCCAGCAGCCGCTTCTCGGAGGGGGCCGAGCAGTACTTC
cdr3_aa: CASSRFSEGAEQYF

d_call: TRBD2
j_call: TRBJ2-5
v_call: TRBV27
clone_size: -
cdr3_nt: TGTGCCAGCAGTTTATTTGGAGAAGCGGGGTGGTACCAAGAGACCCAGTACTTC
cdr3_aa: CASSLFGEAGWYQETQYF

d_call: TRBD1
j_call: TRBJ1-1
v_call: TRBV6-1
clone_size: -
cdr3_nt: TGTGCCAGCAGCGAAGAAAGGGGGCTAGGCACTGAAGCTTTCTTT
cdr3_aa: CASSEERGLGTEAFF

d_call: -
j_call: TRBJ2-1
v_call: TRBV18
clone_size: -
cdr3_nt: TGTGCCAGCTCCCCGGTGCGGGAATACAATGAGCAGTTCTTC
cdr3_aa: CASSPVREYNEQFF

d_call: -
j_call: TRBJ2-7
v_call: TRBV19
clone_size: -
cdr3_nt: TGTGCCAGTAGTACGACAGGTGCCTCCTACGAGCAGTACTTC
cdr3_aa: CASSTTGASYEQYF

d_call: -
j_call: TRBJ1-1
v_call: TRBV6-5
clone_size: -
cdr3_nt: TGTGCCAGCATCAAAAACACTGAAGCTTTCTTT
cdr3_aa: CASIKNTEAFF

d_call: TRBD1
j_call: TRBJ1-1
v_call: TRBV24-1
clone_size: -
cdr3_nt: TGTGCCACCAGTGCCCTACAGGGGGTGACTTTCTTT
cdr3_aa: CATSALQGVTFF

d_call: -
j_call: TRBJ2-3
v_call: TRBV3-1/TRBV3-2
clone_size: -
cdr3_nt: TGTGCCAGCAGCCAAGTTGACTCACTCACAGATACGCAGTATTTT
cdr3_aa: CASSQVDSLTDTQYF

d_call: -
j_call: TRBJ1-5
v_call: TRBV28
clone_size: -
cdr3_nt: TGTGCCAGCAGTTCGTCGAGCATACGGCAGCCCCAGCATTTT
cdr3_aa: CASSSSSIRQPQHF

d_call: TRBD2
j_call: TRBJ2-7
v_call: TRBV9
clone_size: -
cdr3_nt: TGTGCCAGCAGCGTAGGCGGGAGCGGCTACGAGCAGTACTTC
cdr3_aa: CASSVGGSGYEQYF

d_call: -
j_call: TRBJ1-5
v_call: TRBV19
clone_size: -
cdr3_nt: TGTGCCAGTAGTATGGGGGGATATAGCAATCAGCCCCAGCATTTT
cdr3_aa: CASSMGGYSNQPQHF

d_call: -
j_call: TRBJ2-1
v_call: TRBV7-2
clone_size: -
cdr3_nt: TGTGCCAGCAGCCCCGGCGCGGGTACCTACAATGAGCAGTTCTTC
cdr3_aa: CASSPGAGTYNEQFF

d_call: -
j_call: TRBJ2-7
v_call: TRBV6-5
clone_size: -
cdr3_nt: TGTGCCAGCAGTTATCCCGGGTACATGGCCTACGAGCAGTACTTC
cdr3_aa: CASSYPGYMAYEQYF

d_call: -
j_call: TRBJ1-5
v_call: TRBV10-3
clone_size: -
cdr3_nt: TGTGCCATCAGTGAGGACGGTGCGAGGCAGCCCCAGCATTTT
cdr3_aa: CAISEDGARQPQHF

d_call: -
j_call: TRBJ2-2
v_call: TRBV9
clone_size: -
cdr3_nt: TGTGCCAGCAGCCCGAAATCACAGAACACCGGGGAGCTGTTTTTT
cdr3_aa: CASSPKSQNTGELFF

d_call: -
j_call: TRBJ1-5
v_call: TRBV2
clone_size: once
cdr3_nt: TGTGCCAGCAGTGTTGGCGGCTATAGCAATCAGCCCCAGCATTTT
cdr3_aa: CASSVGGYSNQPQHF

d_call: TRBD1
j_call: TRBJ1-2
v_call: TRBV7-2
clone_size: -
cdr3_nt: TGTGCCAGCAGCCCCGAAGACAGGGTATCAGGTGGCTACACCTTC
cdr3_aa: CASSPEDRVSGGYTF

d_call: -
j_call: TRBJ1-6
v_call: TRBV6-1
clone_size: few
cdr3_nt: TGTGCCAGCAGTGCCGGAGACAGCTCCTATAATTCACCCCTCCACTTT
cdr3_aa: CASSAGDSSYNSPLHF

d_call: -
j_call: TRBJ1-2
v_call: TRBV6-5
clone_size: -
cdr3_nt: TGTGCCAGCAGACAGGAGAACTATGGCTACACCTTC
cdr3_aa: CASRQENYGYTF

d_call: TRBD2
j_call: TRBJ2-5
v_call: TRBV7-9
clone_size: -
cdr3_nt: TGTGCCAGCAGCCGCCCGGGACTAGCGGGGGCCCAAGAGACCCAGTACTTC
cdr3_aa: CASSRPGLAGAQETQYF

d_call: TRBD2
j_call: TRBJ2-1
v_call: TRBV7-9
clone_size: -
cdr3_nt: TGTGCCAGCAGCCCAAGGACTAGCGGTGACAATGAGCAGTTCTTC
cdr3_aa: CASSPRTSGDNEQFF

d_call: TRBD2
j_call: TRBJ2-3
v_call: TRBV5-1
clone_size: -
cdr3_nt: TGCGCCAGCAGCTTGGAACTAGCGGGGGTAGATACGCAGTATTTT
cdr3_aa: CASSLELAGVDTQYF